One and the same sample provided the 29 T cell receptor beta chains below, sequenced in a study of beta chain features in type 1 diabetes. What was sequenced were expressed TCRB transcripts, since all of the isolated RNA had been reverse transcribed. TCRdb keeps only in-frame clones here, not all; method: immunoSEQ multiplex PCR. The data show 300,000 to 350,000 clones, 8% seen once. Input material: central memory CD4+ T cells from blood. The source is a woman aged 18-29 years in good health.

Only a few counts were recorded for this clone. This rearrangement joins TRBV7-3 to TRBJ2-1; D is perhaps TRBD2 (5 bases). Trimming left V 5 bases short and J 7 bases short, with 15 bases between. Germline CDR1 and CDR2: SGHTA and FQGTGA. This CDR3 is built from 14 residues. CDR3 sequence reads: CASSPSTRGNEQFF. CDR3 nucleotides: TGTGCCAGCAGCCCCTCTACTAGAGGGAATGAGCAGTTCTTC.

This clone was found a few times. This chain connects TRBV19 to TRBJ2-4; D might be TRBD1 (6 bases). The length of the CDR3 is 14 residues. Germline lookup yields CDR1 LNHDA and CDR2 SQIVND (reference sequence). V lost 6 bases to trimming and J lost 0 bases, with 9 bases between them. CDR3 residues: CASSPDRAKNIQYF. CDR3 nucleotides: TGTGCCAGTAGCCCGGACAGAGCCAAAAACATTCAGTACTTC.

This chain connects TRBV28 to TRBJ1-5; D uncertain. Germline V gene sequence: CDR1 MDHEN, CDR2 SYDVKM. The V and J ends lost 2 bases and 3 bases respectively, with 11 bases between them. This CDR3 spans 15 amino acids. CDR3 amino acids: CASSLAREANQPQHF. The CDR3, as DNA: TGTGCCAGCAGTTTAGCCCGTGAGGCCAATCAGCCCCAGCATTTT. Using reference TRBV28 and TRBJ1-5 for the parts outside the CDR3, the full variable domain is DVKVTQSSRYLVKRTGEKVFLECVQDMDHENMFWYRQDPGLGLRLIYFSYDVKMKEKGDIPEGYSVSREKKERFSLILESASTNQTSMYLCASSLAREANQPQHFGDGTRLSIL.

This clone was counted at least ten times. The chain joins TRBV10-3 to TRBJ1-3; 7 bases are shared with TRBD1. Trimming cost V 9 bases and J 0 bases; bases outside gene matches: 5. CDR1 is ENHRY and CDR2 is SYGVKD in the germline V gene. The CDR3 consists of 14 residues. The CDR3 loop reads CAIRGQNSGNTIYF. The CDR3 nucleotides read TGTGCCATTAGGGGGCAGAACTCTGGAAACACCATATATTTT.

A remark on this clone: A read error may produce the germline difference seen at one junction end. Within the sample, other DNA sequences also encode this same CDR3. The chain employs TRBV6-1 and TRBJ2-3; no definite D call. From germline, CDR1 is MNHNS and CDR2 SASEGT. The length of the CDR3 is 11 residues. CDR3 bases: TGTGCCAGCAGCGAAGGGTATACGCAGTATTTT. As protein: CASSEGYTQYF.

In its sample, this clone was seen a few times. The CDR3 sequence is CATATSGGGNEQFF. The CDR3 coding sequence is TGTGCCACTGCGACTAGCGGAGGCGGGAATGAGCAGTTCTTC. The V and J genes are TRBV19 and TRBJ2-1, with 9 bases fitting TRBD2. This CDR3 spans 14 amino acids. CDR1 is LNHDA, CDR2 SQIVND, per germline (reference sequence). V lost 10 bases and J lost 7; bases outside the gene matches: 11.

The chain couples TRBV20-1 to TRBJ1-2; D unclear. The CDR3 totals 11 residues. Germline V gives CDR1 DFQATT, CDR2 SNEGSKA (reference sequence). V shed 6 bases and J shed 5 bases, with 10 bases lying between them. The CDR3 reads CSALAGYGYTF. The CDR3 DNA is TGCAGTGCCCTTGCCGGTTATGGCTACACCTTC.

V gene TRBV18 combines with J gene TRBJ2-5; a weak D match, TRBD1 (5 bases). The CDR3 spans 14 residues. The V and J ends lost 0 bases and 5 bases respectively, with 10 bases between them. Germline CDR1 reads KGHSH; CDR2 reads LQKENI. Written as DNA, the CDR3 is TGTGCCAGCTCACCACCGGCCAGGGTGGAGACCCAGTACTTC. It is translated as CASSPPARVETQYF.

In DNA, the CDR3 is TGTGCCAGCAGCTTGGGGGGACTAGGGACTAGCTCCTACAATGAGCAGTTCTTC. Translation: CASSLGGLGTSSYNEQFF. V is TRBV5-6 and J is TRBJ2-1; 8 bases map to TRBD2. Trimming cost V 0 bases and J 0 bases; bases outside gene matches: 8. The CDR3 runs to 18 residues. Germline V lookup: CDR1 SGHDT, CDR2 YYEEEE. The whole variable domain, filled in from reference TRBV5-6 and TRBJ2-1, reads DAGVTQSPTHLIKTRGQQVTLRCSPKSGHDTVSWYQQALGQGPQFIFQYYEEEERQRGNFPDRFSGHQFPNYSSELNVNALLLGDSALYLCASSLGGLGTSSYNEQFFGPGTRLTVL.

This clone occurred a few times. V and J are TRBV19 and TRBJ1-5; 9 bases are a match to TRBD1. Germline V gene data show CDR1 as LNHDA and CDR2 as SQIVND (reference sequence). The CDR3 has 16 amino acids. V was clipped by 3 bases and J by 3 bases; unmatched bases: 6. In DNA form, the CDR3 reads TGTGCCAGTAGTATTGTACAGGGGGCTATCAATCAGCCCCAGCATTTT. Amino acid sequence: CASSIVQGAINQPQHF. The whole variable domain, remainder taken from reference TRBV19 and TRBJ1-5, is DGGITQSPKYLFRKEGQNVTLSCEQNLNHDAMYWYRQDPGQGLRLIYYSQIVNDFQKGDIAEGYSVSREKKESFPLTVTSAQKNPTAFYLCASSIVQGAINQPQHFGDGTRLSIL.

Ten or more counts support this clone. The gene calls are TRBV19 and TRBJ2-1; tentative D call: TRBD2 (7 bases). Germline V CDR1 and CDR2: LNHDA, SQIVND (reference sequence). The ends were cut back, 3 bases at V and 8 bases at J, with 17 bases in the middle. This CDR3 comprises 15 residues. The CDR3 reads CASSIKGEGYDEQFF. The CDR3 coding sequence is TGTGCCAGTAGTATCAAGGGGGAGGGGTACGATGAGCAGTTCTTC.

This clone has a count of ten or more. The gene calls are TRBV7-2 and TRBJ2-1; tentative D call: TRBD1 (6 bases). The CDR3 runs 16 residues. Deletions cut 1 base from V and 2 bases from J, with 12 bases between. CDR1 is SGHTA, CDR2 FQGNSA, per germline. The CDR3 DNA reads TGTGCCAGCAGCTTAGTTTCGGGACAAACCTACAATGAGCAGTTCTTC. It translates to CASSLVSGQTYNEQFF.

The sample holds a few counts of this clone. The chain carries TRBV10-3 and TRBJ2-5; weak D call: TRBD1 (5 bases). Germline loops: CDR1 ENHRY, CDR2 SYGVKD. There are 15 residues in the CDR3. The germline V and J ends were trimmed by 3 bases and 5 bases, with 16 bases remaining between them. The CDR3 loop is CAISDTDTSGETQYF. The CDR3 DNA reads TGTGCCATCAGTGATACGGACACGTCTGGGGAGACCCAGTACTTC.

This chain connects TRBV5-6 to TRBJ1-2, with D uncertain. The germline V and J ends were trimmed by 1 base and 4 bases, with 11 bases remaining between them. CDR3 size: 14 residues. Germline CDR1 and CDR2: SGHDT and YYEEEE. The CDR3 reads CASSLFDEIYGYTF. CDR3 DNA: TGTGCCAGCAGCTTGTTCGATGAGATCTATGGCTACACCTTC.

This clone was recorded a few times. The chain carries TRBV6-5 and TRBJ2-1, with D perhaps TRBD1 (5 bases). CDR1 is MNHEY, CDR2 SVGAGI, per germline. The CDR3 runs 11 residues. V was clipped by 6 bases and J by 14 bases, with 14 bases between them. In nucleotides, the CDR3 is TGTGCCAGCAGCGAAGGACACCAAAAGTTCTTC. Translation: CASSEGHQKFF.

This clone has more than one count but fewer than ten. The CDR3 DNA reads TGTGCCAGCAGTTCCTTAACGGCGGGGAGGGAGCAGTACTTC. Translation gives CASSSLTAGREQYF. The chain employs TRBV6-5 and TRBJ2-7; D possibly corresponds to TRBD2 (6 bases). This CDR3 comprises 14 residues. CDR1 and CDR2 (germline): MNHEY, SVGAGI. The germline V and J ends were trimmed by 4 bases and 7 bases, with 17 bases remaining between them.

The sample holds many counts of this clone. The rearrangement uses TRBV5-4 and TRBJ2-1; no firm D call. V was pared by 2 bases and J by 5 bases, with 2 bases between. The length of the CDR3 is 11 residues. The germline V gene has CDR1 SGHNT and CDR2 YYREEE (reference sequence). The CDR3 DNA is TGTGCCAGCAGCTTCCACAATGAGCAGTTCTTC. As protein: CASSFHNEQFF.

The V and J genes are TRBV5-1 and TRBJ2-1; TRBD2 matches 10 bases. The CDR3 loop spans 14 amino acids. V gave up 7 bases and J gave up 10 bases; unmatched junction bases: 11. Germline values: CDR1 SGHRS, CDR2 YFSETQ. The DNA of the CDR3 is TGCGCCAGCGTACGCACTAGCGGGGCCCGGGAGCAGTTCTTC. Protein sequence: CASVRTSGAREQFF.

This clone was counted many times. The chain has TRBV5-1 and TRBJ2-2; D is possibly TRBD1 (5 bases). Germline V CDR1 and CDR2: SGHRS, YFSETQ. V shed 0 bases and J shed 5 bases, with 5 bases lying between them. The CDR3 is 13 amino acids. CDR3 nucleotides: TGCGCCAGCAGCTTGGCAGGGACCGGGGAGCTGTTTTTT. This sequence encodes CASSLAGTGELFF.

This clone has a handful of counts. The rearrangement uses TRBV7-2 and TRBJ1-2; 9 bases agree with TRBD1. V dropped 5 bases and J dropped 8; count of bases not matched to a gene: 12. The germline CDR1 and CDR2 sequences are SGHTA and FQGNSA. This CDR3 region has 15 residues. CDR3 in amino acids: CASSPMGQGLSGYTF. The CDR3 coding sequence is TGTGCCAGCAGCCCGATGGGACAGGGATTAAGCGGCTACACCTTC.

The J gene is TRBJ1-4, the V gene TRBV27; D might be TRBD1 (6 bases). CDR1 and CDR2 (germline): MNHEY, SMNVEV (reference sequence). The germline V and J ends were trimmed by 6 bases and 6 bases, with 14 bases remaining between them. The CDR3 has 14 amino acids. CDR3 coding DNA: TGTGCCAGCAGGCCCACGGGGGCGCATGAAAAACTGTTTTTT. This encodes CASRPTGAHEKLFF.

This chain joins TRBV7-2 and TRBJ2-2; no definite D call. From germline, CDR1 is SGHTA and CDR2 FQGNSA. The CDR3 loop spans 15 amino acids. V lost 5 bases to trimming and J lost 2 bases, with 12 bases between them. The chain's CDR3 is CASSLDHINTGELFF. As DNA, the CDR3 is TGTGCCAGCAGCCTTGATCACATCAACACCGGGGAGCTGTTTTTT.

V gene TRBV4-3 combines with J gene TRBJ2-7, with D possibly matching TRBD2 (5 bases). The CDR3 totals 12 residues. V dropped 1 base and J dropped 7 bases, with 8 bases sitting between them. From germline, CDR1 is LGHNA and CDR2 YSLEER. The chain's CDR3 is CASSQGTGEQYF. CDR3 sequence (DNA): TGCGCCAGCAGCCAAGGGACGGGGGAGCAGTACTTC.

This clone was found a few times. The rearrangement links TRBV7-2 to TRBJ1-2; TRBD1 agrees at 7 bases. V shed 2 bases, J shed 3 bases, and the junction held 6 bases outside the gene matches. This CDR3 comprises 15 residues. Germline CDR1 and CDR2: SGHTA and FQGNSA. The CDR3 nucleotides are TGTGCCAGCAGCTTACAACCCCAGGGGGACTATGGCTACACCTTC. Protein product: CASSLQPQGDYGYTF.

This clone was observed a handful of times. The J gene is TRBJ2-2, the V gene TRBV5-1; 10 nucleotides match TRBD1. CDR1 is SGHRS and CDR2 is YFSETQ in the germline V gene. The length of the CDR3 is 17 residues. V lost 0 bases and J lost 6; bases outside the gene matches: 8. CDR3 bases: TGCGCCAGCAGCTTGGCCGGAGGACAGGGGGTCTCCGGGGAGCTGTTTTTT. As protein: CASSLAGGQGVSGELFF.

J is TRBJ1-1 and V is TRBV18; D gene ambiguous. This CDR3 spans 15 amino acids. Germline V gene data show CDR1 as KGHSH and CDR2 as LQKENI. V lost 6 bases and J 6 bases, leaving 20 bases between the germline ends. The CDR3 DNA is TGTGCCAGCTCGGGAACAGCACAACCCCCATCTGAAGCTTTCTTT. Amino acid sequence: CASSGTAQPPSEAFF.

In this sample, this clone turned up a few times. V and J are TRBV7-2 and TRBJ2-7; D is unresolved. Germline V gives CDR1 SGHTA, CDR2 FQGNSA. Between the trimmed V and J ends, which lost 5 bases and 1 base, there was a span of 12 bases. The CDR3 has 14 residues. The CDR3 region has the DNA TGTGCCAGCAGCCCATCACCGAGTTCCTACGAGCAGTACTTC. Translation gives CASSPSPSSYEQYF.

This chain connects TRBV10-3 to TRBJ2-3; D is unclear. The V gene lost 2 bases and the J gene lost 0 bases, with 6 bases spanning the gap. The CDR3 extends over 14 amino acids. CDR1 ENHRY and CDR2 SYGVKD come from the germline V gene. The CDR3 nucleotides read TGTGCCATCAGTGAGGGGCAGAGCACAGATACGCAGTATTTT. This sequence encodes CAISEGQSTDTQYF.

This clone was seen ten or more times. Other DNA sequences in the same sample also yield this CDR3. The V and J genes are TRBV28 and TRBJ2-7; D is ambiguous. Trimming pared 4 bases from V and 1 base from J, leaving 8 bases between. This CDR3 contains 13 residues. Germline V lookup: CDR1 MDHEN, CDR2 SYDVKM. The CDR3 region is CASSSGGSYEQYF. The CDR3 region has the DNA TGTGCCAGCAGTTCCGGCGGATCCTACGAGCAGTACTTC. Based on the CDR3 plus reference TRBV28 and TRBJ2-7, the full variable domain is DVKVTQSSRYLVKRTGEKVFLECVQDMDHENMFWYRQDPGLGLRLIYFSYDVKMKEKGDIPEGYSVSREKKERFSLILESASTNQTSMYLCASSSGGSYEQYFGPGTRLTVT.